This T cell receptor beta chain was captured by sequencing in a study of shared clonotypes between healthy human individuals. Details on this clone: Its antigen is unknown.

Findings of the study overall: For naive CD4 cells, 5% to 6.5% of clonotypes were shared across a handful of donors. Sampling used blood alone; tissue repertoires probably differ.

As handled by the study authors: In the immunoSEQ data, sequences were junction-only and lacked quality scores, so filtering differed. Here immunoSEQ multiplex PCR was the method, and the copy in TCRdb shows in-frame clones only, minus some. That table supplies the V and J calls and clone size; D and trimming were determined from the DNA. The table shows 2 million or so clones, with less than 95% occurring only once. V gave up 4 bases and J gave up 3 bases, with 6 bases separating them. This CDR3 has 13 amino acids. Germline V gene data show CDR1 as MGHDK and CDR2 as SYGVNS. As defined, naive CD8 cells were CD45RO-negative and positively selected for CCR7, with terminally differentiated effector memory CD45RA+ cells excluded. Free of recent acute infections or vaccinations, the donors were healthy HIV-negative adults.

Sequenced: naive CD8+ T cells sorted from blood. This receptor was identified in a man younger than 35 in good health. The rearrangement links TRBV25-1 to TRBJ2-2, with D hard to call. Here the CDR3 DNA reads TGTGCCAGCAGTGCGGGTGACACCGGGGAGCTGTTTTTT. This codes for CASSAGDTGELFF.